The rows below give T cell receptor beta chains drawn from one sample of a study of shared clonotypes between healthy human individuals. Method: immunoSEQ multiplex PCR; TCRdb's copy keeps in-frame clones and lacks some. The sample holds about 1 million clones, more than 65% seen once. Source material: memory CD4+ T cells sorted from blood. These receptors were obtained from a man in his late teens or twenties in good health. Both conserved end residues are part of each CDR3. D genes are given only for firm matches. A clone size is listed for some rows: how often the clone was seen (once, few, many), or a class if it is expanded.

CASSSGGQGRDTQYF,TGTGCCAGCAGCTCCGGCGGACAGGGGAGAGATACGCAGTATTTT,NA,TRBJ2-3,TRBV11-2,TRBD1
CASSRRENEKLFF,TGTGCCAGCAGCCGACGGGAGAATGAAAAACTGTTTTTT,NA,TRBJ1-4,TRBV5-4,NA
CASSRTSGGAEDTQYF,TGCGCCAGCAGCCGGACTAGCGGGGGGGCCGAAGATACGCAGTATTTT,few,TRBJ2-3,TRBV4-1,TRBD2
CASSPHELSGRAGEQYF,TGTGCCAGCAGCCCTCATGAACTCAGCGGGAGGGCCGGCGAGCAGTACTTC,NA,TRBJ2-7,TRBV12-1,NA
CASSQGGAEQYF,TGTGCCAGCTCACAGGGGGGGGCCGAGCAGTACTTC,few,TRBJ2-7,TRBV18,NA
CASSFGPSTDTQYF,TGTGCCAGCAGCTTCGGACCTTCCACAGATACGCAGTATTTT,NA,TRBJ2-3,TRBV7-2,NA
CSVVGGTETQYF,TGCAGCGTTGTAGGGGGTACGGAGACCCAGTACTTC,once,TRBJ2-5,TRBV29-1,NA
CASTTGQGSNTGELFF,TGTGCCAGCACCACAGGGCAGGGATCGAACACCGGGGAGCTGTTTTTT,NA,TRBJ2-2,TRBV11-2,NA
CASSLARGNEQFF,TGTGCCAGCAGCTTGGCCAGGGGTAATGAGCAGTTCTTC,NA,TRBJ2-1,TRBV5-4,NA
CASSVIAGGPGETQYF,TGTGCCAGCAGTGTAATCGCGGGGGGGCCCGGTGAGACCCAGTACTTC,NA,TRBJ2-5,TRBV2,TRBD2
CAISGSGVTSSYEQYF,TGTGCCATCAGTGGTTCAGGGGTAACTAGCTCCTACGAGCAGTACTTC,NA,TRBJ2-7,TRBV10-3,NA
CASTQTSGNTIYF,TGTGCCAGCACTCAGACCTCTGGAAACACCATATATTTT,NA,TRBJ1-3,TRBV25-1,NA
CASSEGGVLGQPQHF,TGTGCCAGCAGTGAAGGAGGGGTCCTTGGGCAGCCCCAGCATTTT,NA,TRBJ1-5,TRBV25-1,NA
CASSELSGSSYNEQFF,TGTGCCAGCAGCGAACTTAGCGGGAGCTCCTACAATGAGCAGTTCTTC,NA,TRBJ2-1,TRBV2,TRBD2
CASSLGYSFYEQYF,TGCGCCAGCAGCTTGGGGTACAGTTTCTACGAGCAGTACTTC,NA,TRBJ2-7,TRBV5-1,NA
CASSIEGAREKLFF,TGTGCCAGTAGTATCGAAGGGGCGCGGGAAAAACTGTTTTTT,NA,TRBJ1-4,TRBV19,NA
CASTGTPSNEQFF,TGTGCCAGCACCGGGACTCCCTCCAATGAGCAGTTCTTC,NA,TRBJ2-1,TRBV6-6,NA
CASSSEGTQAFF,TGCGCCAGCAGCTCCGAGGGGACGCAAGCTTTCTTT,NA,TRBJ1-1,TRBV5-1,NA